The rows below give T cell receptor beta chains drawn from one sample of a study of shared clonotypes between healthy human individuals. The method was immunoSEQ multiplex PCR; TCRdb's version includes in-frame clones alone and lacks a portion of them. The sample has hundreds of thousands of clones, roughly 70% seen once. The specimen was memory CD4+ T cells sorted from blood. The receptors shown here come from a woman in her thirties in good health. Each CDR3 is given with its conserved first and last residue. Fields, in order: CDR3 length, J gene, V gene, clone size, D gene, CDR3 protein, CDR3 DNA. D genes are given only for firm matches. A row's size may be missing; if present it is once, few, many or a size class.

>19|TRBJ1-1|TRBV2|-|-
CASSETPATGYLMNTEAFF
TGTGCCAGCAGTGAGACGCCAGCGACAGGTTACCTCATGAACACTGAAGCTTTCTTT
>14|TRBJ2-7|TRBV7-9|-|-
CASSKSGRSYEQYF
TGTGCCAGCAGCAAGTCCGGCCGCTCCTACGAGCAGTACTTC
>14|TRBJ2-1|TRBV5-4|once|-
CASSFGLAYNEQFF
TGTGCCAGCAGCTTCGGACTGGCATACAATGAGCAGTTCTTC
>16|TRBJ1-2|TRBV6-4|-|-
CASSTGTGRNFYGYTF
TGTGCCAGCAGTACCGGAACAGGGCGGAATTTTTATGGCTACACCTTC
>14|TRBJ2-1|TRBV6-1|-|TRBD1
CASTDRGSYNEQFF
TGTGCCAGCACCGACAGGGGCTCCTACAATGAGCAGTTCTTC
>14|TRBJ2-7|TRBV7-2|-|-
CASSFRANPPEQYF
TGTGCCAGCAGCTTCCGTGCAAACCCTCCCGAGCAGTACTTC
>15|TRBJ2-3|TRBV29-1|-|TRBD2
CSVLKKAGGEDTQYF
TGCAGCGTTTTAAAAAAAGCGGGAGGGGAAGATACGCAGTATTTT
>16|TRBJ1-1|TRBV18|-|-
CASSLMQGEANTEAFF
TGTGCCAGCTCACTGATGCAGGGAGAGGCGAACACTGAAGCTTTCTTT
>15|TRBJ2-5|TRBV28|-|TRBD1
CASSPGQGPRETQYF
TGTGCCAGCAGTCCCGGACAGGGGCCCCGAGAGACCCAGTACTTC
>14|TRBJ2-7|TRBV2|-|-
CASSVMAGLGEQYF
TGTGCCAGCAGTGTTATGGCGGGATTGGGCGAGCAGTACTTC
>13|TRBJ1-2|TRBV9|few|TRBD1
CASTRQGNYGYTF
TGTGCCAGCACTAGACAGGGTAACTATGGCTACACCTTC
>14|TRBJ2-1|TRBV25-1|-|-
CASSFTDGMNEQFF
TGTGCCAGCAGTTTCACGGACGGTATGAATGAGCAGTTCTTC
>14|TRBJ2-5|TRBV5-1|-|TRBD1
CASSLGQVQETQYF
TGCGCCAGCAGCCTCGGACAGGTCCAAGAGACCCAGTACTTC
>16|TRBJ2-5|TRBV27|-|-
CASSFSGQKGLETQYF
TGTGCCAGCAGTTTTAGTGGTCAGAAGGGCTTGGAGACCCAGTACTTC
>15|TRBJ2-1|TRBV11-2|-|-
CASSLDSRTYNEQFF
TGTGCCAGCAGCTTAGATAGCAGGACCTACAATGAGCAGTTCTTC
>11|TRBJ1-2|TRBV28|few|-
CASSSSGRYTF
TGTGCCAGCAGTTCGTCAGGAAGGTACACCTTC
>15|TRBJ2-5|TRBV7-9|-|-
CASSLNGEGRETQYF
TGTGCCAGCAGCTTAAACGGTGAGGGGCGAGAGACCCAGTACTTC
>15|TRBJ2-1|TRBV27|-|-
CASRSGTSFYNEQFF
TGTGCCAGCAGATCCGGGACCTCCTTCTACAATGAGCAGTTCTTC
>12|TRBJ1-2|TRBV6-5|-|-
CASSQGNYGYTF
TGTGCCAGCAGTCAGGGGAACTATGGCTACACCTTC
>14|TRBJ1-4|TRBV6-5|-|-
CASSYPRGDEKLFF
TGTGCCAGCAGTTACCCAAGGGGGGATGAAAAACTGTTTTTT
>13|TRBJ2-7|TRBV2|-|-
CASSPGGSYEQYF
TGTGCCAGCAGTCCCGGAGGATCCTACGAGCAGTACTTC
>13|TRBJ1-5|TRBV10-3|-|TRBD1
CAISRDRDQPQHF
TGTGCCATCAGCCGGGACAGGGATCAGCCCCAGCATTTT
>11|TRBJ1-2|TRBV20-1|few|-
CSARDDESYTF
TGCAGTGCTAGAGACGACGAGAGCTACACCTTC
>13|TRBJ2-5|TRBV4-1|-|-
CASRDLSKETQYF
TGCGCCAGCCGGGACCTAAGTAAAGAGACCCAGTACTTC
>13|TRBJ1-1|TRBV28|few|-
CASSPRRTDEAFF
TGTGCCAGCAGCCCCCGGCGGACGGATGAAGCTTTCTTT
>14|TRBJ2-3|TRBV7-9|-|-
CASSSGTLADTQYF
TGTGCCAGCAGTTCCGGGACCTTGGCAGATACGCAGTATTTT
>17|TRBJ2-2|TRBV5-4|-|TRBD2
CASSEVGVAGVTGELFF
TGTGCCAGCAGCGAAGTGGGGGTAGCGGGAGTCACCGGGGAGCTGTTTTTT
>14|TRBJ2-3|TRBV28|-|-
CASSFSSGTDTQYF
TGTGCCAGCAGTTTTTCGTCCGGGACGGATACGCAGTATTTT
>17|TRBJ2-1|TRBV6-4|-|-
CASSDRRRGSAYNEQFF
TGTGCCAGCAGTGACCGCCGGAGGGGGTCAGCCTACAATGAGCAGTTCTTC
>13|TRBJ1-4|TRBV30|-|-
CAWKDSNYEKLFF
TGTGCCTGGAAGGACAGCAACTATGAAAAACTGTTTTTT
>13|TRBJ1-2|TRBV5-6|-|-
CASNSNLNYGYTF
TGTGCCAGCAACTCGAACCTCAACTATGGCTACACCTTC
>14|TRBJ2-4|TRBV9|-|TRBD1
CASSAGTAENIQYF
TGTGCCAGCAGCGCCGGGACAGCCGAAAACATTCAGTACTTC
>14|TRBJ1-2|TRBV9|-|TRBD1
CASSRGTGIYGYTF
TGTGCCAGCAGCAGAGGGACAGGGATCTATGGCTACACCTTC
>16|TRBJ1-3|TRBV15|few|-
CATSSPKYSSGNTIYF
TGTGCCACCAGCAGTCCCAAATATAGTTCTGGAAACACCATATATTTT
>13|TRBJ1-2|TRBV6-6|-|-
CASRSNRNYGYTF
TGTGCCAGCAGGAGTAACAGGAACTATGGCTACACCTTC
>15|TRBJ1-5|TRBV6-1|few|-
CASSEIRDFGLPQHF
TGTGCCAGCAGCGAAATAAGGGACTTCGGTCTGCCCCAGCATTTT
>19|TRBJ2-1|TRBV7-2|few|TRBD2
CASSLASGRPIASYNEQFF
TGTGCCAGCAGCTTAGCTAGCGGGAGGCCCATCGCTTCCTACAATGAGCAGTTCTTC
>14|TRBJ2-5|TRBV4-2|-|-
CASSQDPGQETQYF
TGTGCCAGCAGCCAAGATCCGGGGCAAGAGACCCAGTACTTC
>15|TRBJ1-5|TRBV21-1|-|-
CASSRDRGPNQPQHF
TGTGCCAGCAGCAGAGATCGAGGACCCAATCAGCCCCAGCATTTT
>13|TRBJ2-7|TRBV29-1|few|TRBD2
CSVVFGGDHEQYF
TGCAGCGTTGTCTTCGGGGGGGACCACGAGCAGTACTTC
>14|TRBJ2-7|TRBV19|-|TRBD1
CASSRGQGVNEQYF
TGTGCCAGTAGTAGAGGACAGGGGGTAAACGAGCAGTACTTC
>15|TRBJ2-6|TRBV6-1|many|-
CASSERFSGANVLTF
TGTGCCAGCAGTGAAAGGTTCTCTGGGGCCAACGTCCTGACTTTC
>15|TRBJ1-2|TRBV5-4|-|TRBD1
CASSLAQGQAGSYTF
TGTGCCAGCAGCTTGGCTCAGGGACAGGCGGGGAGCTACACCTTC
>16|TRBJ2-2|TRBV11-2|-|-
CASSLGGLANTGELFF
TGTGCCAGCAGCTTAGGGGGACTTGCGAACACCGGGGAGCTGTTTTTT
>13|TRBJ1-2|TRBV6-1|few|-
CASRHRDVYGYTF
TGTGCCAGCAGGCACAGGGACGTCTATGGCTACACCTTC
>16|TRBJ2-6|TRBV10-3|-|TRBD1
CAIAGTGDSGANVLTF
TGTGCCATCGCTGGGACAGGGGACTCTGGGGCCAACGTCCTGACTTTC
>11|TRBJ2-7|TRBV7-9|-|-
CASSPQYEQYF
TGTGCCAGCAGCCCACAGTACGAGCAGTACTTC
>11|TRBJ2-1|TRBV19|-|-
CASSLLGARFF
TGTGCCAGTAGTCTACTTGGTGCTCGGTTCTTC
>16|TRBJ2-1|TRBV7-7|once|-
CASSLGTTLYHNEQFF
TGTGCCAGCAGCTTAGGGACTACACTATACCACAATGAGCAGTTCTTC
>13|TRBJ2-5|TRBV5-1|-|-
CASSLEQKETQYF
TGCGCCAGCAGCTTGGAACAGAAAGAGACCCAGTACTTC
>14|TRBJ1-5|TRBV18|-|-
CASSPEISNQPQHF
TGTGCCAGCTCACCGGAGATAAGCAATCAGCCCCAGCATTTT
>14|TRBJ2-7|TRBV9|-|-
CASSEQYTSTEQYF
TGTGCCAGCAGCGAACAATACACTAGCACCGAGCAGTACTTC
>14|TRBJ2-7|TRBV7-8|-|TRBD2
CASSWGLERDEQYF
TGTGCCAGCAGCTGGGGACTAGAACGGGACGAGCAGTACTTC
>13|TRBJ2-5|TRBV18|-|TRBD1
CASSPGTEETQYF
TGTGCCAGCTCACCGGGGACAGAAGAGACCCAGTACTTC
>15|TRBJ2-2|TRBV2|-|TRBD2
CASSGGLAGTGELFF
TGTGCCAGCAGTGGTGGACTAGCGGGAACCGGGGAGCTGTTTTTT
>15|TRBJ1-1|TRBV15|-|-
CATSRARGFPTEAFF
TGTGCCACCAGCAGAGCGAGAGGGTTTCCCACTGAAGCTTTCTTT
>14|TRBJ2-5|TRBV10-3|-|-
CAISDSQGTETQYF
TGTGCCATCAGTGACTCACAGGGTACAGAGACCCAGTACTTC
>11|TRBJ2-2|TRBV29-1|-|-
CSVWTNRELFF
TGCAGCGTCTGGACAAACAGGGAGCTGTTTTTT
>15|TRBJ2-1|TRBV5-4|-|TRBD2
CASSSGGVSYNEQFF
TGTGCCAGCAGCTCGGGGGGAGTCTCCTACAATGAGCAGTTCTTC
>12|TRBJ1-2|TRBV19|-|-
CASSTWQYGYTF
TGTGCCAGTAGTACTTGGCAGTATGGCTACACCTTC